What follows describes a single T cell receptor beta chain. Its matching antigen is unknown. The data are from a study of T cells in Graves' hyperthyroidism and ophthalmopathy. Broader study findings: Median prediction lead before ophthalmopathy onset was 5 to 7.5 months with the model. Most clonotypes expanded in thyroid above 0.001 were likewise present in blood.

For ophthalmopathy patients, the Clinical Activity Score was at least 3 and the NOSPECS grade at least 4; duration was under 3 months. Diagnosis rested on symptoms, serum thyroxine and TRAb, thyroid ultrasound, and orbital computed tomography. Amplified regions were TCR beta CDR3 sequences from RNA transcripts. The HTBI primer set served for first-round RT-PCR of the TCR CDR3. TCRdb reprocessed the multiplex PCR reads with MiXCR, giving one entry per CDR3 protein. This sample has approximately 600,000 distinct CDR3 sequences, with less than 25% found just once. The germline gives CDR1 MGHRA, CDR2 YSYEKL. V was pared by 0 bases and J by 6 bases, with 20 bases between. The CDR3 contains 18 residues.

The chain links TRBV4-1 to TRBJ2-2; maybe TRBD2 (5 bases). The clonotype originates from a man in his thirties or forties with Graves' ophthalmopathy. The material sequenced was blood. In DNA form, the CDR3 reads TGCGCCAGCAGCCAAGATGCACTTGGACTTGAAGATGCCGGGGAGCTGTTTTTT. This codes for CASSQDALGLEDAGELFF.